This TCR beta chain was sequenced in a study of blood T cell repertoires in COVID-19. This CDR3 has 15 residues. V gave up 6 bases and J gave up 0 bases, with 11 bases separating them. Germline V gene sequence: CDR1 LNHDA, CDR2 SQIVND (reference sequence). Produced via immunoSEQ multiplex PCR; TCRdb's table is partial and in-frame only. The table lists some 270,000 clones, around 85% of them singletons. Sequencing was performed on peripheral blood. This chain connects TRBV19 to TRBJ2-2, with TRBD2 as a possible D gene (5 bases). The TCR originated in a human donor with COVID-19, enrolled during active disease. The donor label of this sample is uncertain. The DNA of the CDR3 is TGTGCCAGTAGCCCACCCGGGACGAACACCGGGGAGCTGTTTTTT. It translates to CASSPPGTNTGELFF.